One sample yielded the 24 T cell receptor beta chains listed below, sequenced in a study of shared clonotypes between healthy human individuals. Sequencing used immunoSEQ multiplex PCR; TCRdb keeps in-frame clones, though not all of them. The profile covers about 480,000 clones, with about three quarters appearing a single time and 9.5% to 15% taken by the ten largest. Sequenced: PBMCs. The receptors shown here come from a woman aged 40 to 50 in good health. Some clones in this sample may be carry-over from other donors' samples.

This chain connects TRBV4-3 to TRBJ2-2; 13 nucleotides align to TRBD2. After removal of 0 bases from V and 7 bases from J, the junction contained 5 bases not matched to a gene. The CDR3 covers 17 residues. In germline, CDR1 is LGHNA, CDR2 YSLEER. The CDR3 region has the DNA TGCGCCAGCAGCCAAGACACTAGCGGGAGGGCCTTCGGGGAGCTGTTTTTT. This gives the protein CASSQDTSGRAFGELFF.

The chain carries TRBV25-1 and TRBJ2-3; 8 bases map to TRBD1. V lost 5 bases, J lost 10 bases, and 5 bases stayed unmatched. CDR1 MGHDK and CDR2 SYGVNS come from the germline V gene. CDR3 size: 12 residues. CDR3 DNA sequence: TGTGCCAGCAGTAAGAACAGGGGGGCGCAGTATTTT. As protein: CASSKNRGAQYF.

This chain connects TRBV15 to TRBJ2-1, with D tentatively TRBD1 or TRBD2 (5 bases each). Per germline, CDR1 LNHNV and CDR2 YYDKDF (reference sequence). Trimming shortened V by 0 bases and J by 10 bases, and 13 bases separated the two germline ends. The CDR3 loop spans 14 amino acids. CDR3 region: CATSRERGAWEQFF. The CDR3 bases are TGTGCCACCAGCAGAGAACGAGGGGCGTGGGAGCAGTTCTTC.

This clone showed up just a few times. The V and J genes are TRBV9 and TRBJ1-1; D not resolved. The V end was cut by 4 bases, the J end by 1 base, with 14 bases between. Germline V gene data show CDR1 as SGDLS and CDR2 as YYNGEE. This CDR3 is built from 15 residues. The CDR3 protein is CASSLGGDWNTEAFF. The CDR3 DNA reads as TGTGCCAGCAGCCTCGGCGGGGATTGGAACACTGAAGCTTTCTTT.

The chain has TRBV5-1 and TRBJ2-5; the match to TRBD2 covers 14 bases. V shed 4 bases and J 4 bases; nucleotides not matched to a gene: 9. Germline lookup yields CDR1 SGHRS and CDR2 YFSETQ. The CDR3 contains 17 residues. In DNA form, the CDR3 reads TGCGCCAGCAGCGGAGGGACTAGCGGGAGTTTCGCAGAGACCCAGTACTTC. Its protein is CASSGGTSGSFAETQYF.

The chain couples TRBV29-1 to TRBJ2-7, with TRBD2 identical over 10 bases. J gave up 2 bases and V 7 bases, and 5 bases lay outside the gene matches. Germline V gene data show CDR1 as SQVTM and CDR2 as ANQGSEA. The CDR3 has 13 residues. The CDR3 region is CSALAGDTYEQYF. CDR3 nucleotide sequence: TGCAGCGCCCTAGCGGGAGACACCTACGAGCAGTACTTC.

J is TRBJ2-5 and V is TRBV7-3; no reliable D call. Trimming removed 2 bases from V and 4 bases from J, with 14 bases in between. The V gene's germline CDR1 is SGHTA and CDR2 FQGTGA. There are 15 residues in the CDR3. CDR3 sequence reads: CASSLSVGALETQYF. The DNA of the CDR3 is TGTGCCAGCAGCTTATCGGTCGGCGCGCTAGAGACCCAGTACTTC.

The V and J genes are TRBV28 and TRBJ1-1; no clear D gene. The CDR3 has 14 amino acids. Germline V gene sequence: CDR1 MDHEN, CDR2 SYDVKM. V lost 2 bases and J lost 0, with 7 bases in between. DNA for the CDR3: TGTGCCAGCAGTTTAAAGGCGGTGAACACTGAAGCTTTCTTT. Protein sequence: CASSLKAVNTEAFF.

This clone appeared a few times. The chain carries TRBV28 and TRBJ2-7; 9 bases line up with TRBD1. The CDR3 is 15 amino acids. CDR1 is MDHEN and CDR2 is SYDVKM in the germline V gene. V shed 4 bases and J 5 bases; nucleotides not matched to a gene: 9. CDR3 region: CASSSGGTGKNEQYF. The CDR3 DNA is TGTGCCAGCAGTTCCGGGGGGACAGGGAAGAACGAGCAGTACTTC.

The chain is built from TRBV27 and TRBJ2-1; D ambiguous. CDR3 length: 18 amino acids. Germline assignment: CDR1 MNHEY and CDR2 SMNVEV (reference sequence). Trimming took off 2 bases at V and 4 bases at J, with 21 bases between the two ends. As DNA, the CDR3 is TGTGCCAGCAGTTTAGCCCCCCCCGTTAGGAACCCTTACAATGAGCAGTTCTTC. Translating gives CASSLAPPVRNPYNEQFF.

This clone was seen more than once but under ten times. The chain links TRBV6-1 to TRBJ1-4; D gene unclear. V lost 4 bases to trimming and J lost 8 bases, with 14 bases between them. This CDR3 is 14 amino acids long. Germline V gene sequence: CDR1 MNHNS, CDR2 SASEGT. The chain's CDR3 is CASSAKWDAEKLFF. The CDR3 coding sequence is TGTGCCAGCAGTGCCAAATGGGATGCGGAAAAACTGTTTTTT.

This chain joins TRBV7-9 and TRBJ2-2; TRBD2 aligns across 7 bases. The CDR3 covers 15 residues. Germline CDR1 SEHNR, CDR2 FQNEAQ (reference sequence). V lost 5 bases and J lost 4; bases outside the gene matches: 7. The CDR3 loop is CASSPLAFGTGELFF. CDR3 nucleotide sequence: TGTGCCAGCAGCCCACTAGCGTTTGGCACCGGGGAGCTGTTTTTT.

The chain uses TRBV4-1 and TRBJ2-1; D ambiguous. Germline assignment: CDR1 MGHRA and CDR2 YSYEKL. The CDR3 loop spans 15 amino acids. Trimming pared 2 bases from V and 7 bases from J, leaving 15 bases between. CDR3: CASSQPIRLGNEQFF. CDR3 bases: TGCGCCAGCAGCCAACCGATTAGACTGGGAAATGAGCAGTTCTTC.

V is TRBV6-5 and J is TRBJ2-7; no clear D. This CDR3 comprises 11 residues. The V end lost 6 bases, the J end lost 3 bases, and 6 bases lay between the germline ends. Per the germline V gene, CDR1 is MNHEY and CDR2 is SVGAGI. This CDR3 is CASSRDYEQYF. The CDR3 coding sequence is TGTGCCAGCAGCCGTGACTACGAGCAGTACTTC.

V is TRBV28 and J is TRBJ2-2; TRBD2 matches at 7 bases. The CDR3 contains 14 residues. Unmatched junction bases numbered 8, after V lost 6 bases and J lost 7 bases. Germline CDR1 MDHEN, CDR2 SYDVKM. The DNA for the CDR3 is TGTGCCAGCAGGTTTGCGGGAGTGGACGGGGAGCTGTTTTTT. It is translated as CASRFAGVDGELFF.

This CDR3 reads CATSREDSYPTDTQYF. As DNA, the CDR3 is TGTGCCACCAGCAGAGAAGACAGTTATCCCACAGATACGCAGTATTTT. The chain is built from TRBV15 and TRBJ2-3, with D tentatively TRBD1 (5 bases). V was shortened by 0 bases and J by 2 bases, with 12 bases between the two germline ends. The CDR3 totals 16 residues. Germline V lookup: CDR1 LNHNV, CDR2 YYDKDF (reference sequence).

CDR3 region: CASSYRGVGGYTF. The CDR3, as DNA: TGTGCCAGCAGTTACCGAGGGGTCGGCGGCTACACCTTC. This chain joins TRBV6-5 and TRBJ1-2; TRBD1 might be the D (5 bases). The CDR3 consists of 13 residues. Germline values: CDR1 MNHEY, CDR2 SVGAGI. The V and J ends lost 2 bases and 8 bases respectively, with 12 bases between them.

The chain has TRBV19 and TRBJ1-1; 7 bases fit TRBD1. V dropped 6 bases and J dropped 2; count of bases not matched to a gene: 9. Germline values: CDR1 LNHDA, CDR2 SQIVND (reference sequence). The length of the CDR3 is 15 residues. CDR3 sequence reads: CASSQIDRDNTEAFF. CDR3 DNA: TGTGCCAGTAGCCAGATCGACAGGGACAACACTGAAGCTTTCTTT.

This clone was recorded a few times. CDR3 residues: CASSFLDRDYNEQFF. The CDR3 region has the DNA TGTGCCAGCAGCTTCCTGGACAGGGATTACAATGAGCAGTTCTTC. The V call is TRBV5-6, the J call TRBJ2-1; 8 nucleotides agree with TRBD1. The V gene's germline CDR1 is SGHDT and CDR2 YYEEEE. The trim removed 2 bases at V and 4 bases at J, leaving 5 bases unmatched. This CDR3 has 15 residues.

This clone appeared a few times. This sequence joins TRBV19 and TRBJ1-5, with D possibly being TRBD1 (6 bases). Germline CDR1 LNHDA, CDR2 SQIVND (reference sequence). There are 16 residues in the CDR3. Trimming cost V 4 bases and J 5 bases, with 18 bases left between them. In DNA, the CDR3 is TGTGCCAGTAGTAAACACCGACAGGACGACTATCAGCCCCAGCATTTT. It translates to CASSKHRQDDYQPQHF.

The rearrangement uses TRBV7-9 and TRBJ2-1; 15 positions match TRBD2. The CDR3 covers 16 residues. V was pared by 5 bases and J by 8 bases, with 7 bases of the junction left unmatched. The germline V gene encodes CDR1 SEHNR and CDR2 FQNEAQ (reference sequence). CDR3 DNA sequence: TGTGCCAGCAGCGCGGGACTAGCGGGAGGTCTAGATGAGCAGTTCTTC. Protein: CASSAGLAGGLDEQFF.

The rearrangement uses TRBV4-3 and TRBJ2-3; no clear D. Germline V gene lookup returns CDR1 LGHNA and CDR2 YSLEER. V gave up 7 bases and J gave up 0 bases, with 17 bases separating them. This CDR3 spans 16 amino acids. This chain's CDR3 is CASKRSGPSSTDTQYF. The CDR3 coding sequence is TGCGCCAGCAAACGAAGTGGACCATCTAGCACAGATACGCAGTATTTT.

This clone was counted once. The CDR3 DNA is TGTGCCAGCTCACCAGTCGGGGCAGACAATGAGCAGTTCTTC. This translates into CASSPVGADNEQFF. The chain recombines TRBV18 with TRBJ2-1; perhaps D is TRBD1 or TRBD2 (5 bases each). Trimming left V 2 bases short and J 5 bases short, with 10 bases between. The CDR3 length is 14 residues. The germline CDR1 and CDR2 sequences are KGHSH and LQKENI.

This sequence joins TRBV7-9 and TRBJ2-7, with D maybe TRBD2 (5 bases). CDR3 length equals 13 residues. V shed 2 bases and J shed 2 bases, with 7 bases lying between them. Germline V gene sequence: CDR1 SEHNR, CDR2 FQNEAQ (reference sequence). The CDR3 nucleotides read TGTGCCAGCAGCTTATACGGGACCTACGAGCAGTACTTC. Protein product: CASSLYGTYEQYF. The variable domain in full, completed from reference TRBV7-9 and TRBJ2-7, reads DTGVSQNPRHKITKRGQNVTFRCDPISEHNRLYWYRQTLGQGPEFLTYFQNEAQLEKSRLLSDRFSAERPKGSFSTLEIQRTEQGDSAMYLCASSLYGTYEQYFGPGTRLTVT.